A selection of T cell receptor beta chains follows, all from one sample in a study of blood T cell repertoires in COVID-19. Sequenced by immunoSEQ multiplex PCR; TCRdb stores in-frame clones only, minus some. The sample has roughly 180,000 clones, over 70% seen once. Sequencing used PBMCs or T cells enriched from blood (not recorded which). These receptors were collected from a middle-aged woman with acute COVID-19. The CDR3 runs from the conserved cysteine through the conserved F or W. The D gene is left open where the match is weak. Clone size is shown for a subset of rows, as once, few, many or a class of expanded clone.

j_call clone_size v_call d_call cdr3_aa cdr3_nt
TRBJ2-3 . TRBV6-5 TRBD2 CASRRDYPTDTQYF TGTGCCAGCAGGCGGGACTACCCCACAGATACGCAGTATTTT
TRBJ1-1 . TRBV5-1 TRBD1 CASSTQQGLRTEAFF TGCGCCAGCAGCACACAACAGGGGCTGAGGACTGAAGCTTTCTTT
TRBJ2-2 . TRBV4-1 TRBD2 CASSPPRAGGPGELFF TGCGCCAGCAGCCCCCCAAGAGCGGGAGGGCCCGGGGAGCTGTTTTTT
TRBJ2-2 . TRBV19 . CASMGDWNTGELFF TGTGCCAGTATGGGGGACTGGAACACCGGGGAGCTGTTTTTT
TRBJ1-3 . TRBV19 . CASRQGLRGNTIYF TGTGCCAGTAGGCAGGGGCTCAGAGGGAACACCATATATTTT
TRBJ2-3 . TRBV19 TRBD2 CASSPRDRGLAGTDTQYF TGTGCCAGTAGTCCCCGGGACCGAGGACTAGCGGGCACAGATACGCAGTATTTT
TRBJ2-7 . TRBV7-6 . CASSLDAGSDEQYF TGTGCCAGCAGCCTTGATGCCGGGAGCGACGAGCAGTACTTC
TRBJ2-7 . TRBV30 TRBD2 CAVMRPGGSYEQYF TGTGCCGTTATGAGGCCGGGGGGCTCCTACGAGCAGTACTTC
TRBJ1-6 . TRBV12-3/TRBV12-4 . CASRTGVYSPLHF TGTGCCAGCAGAACCGGGGTGTATTCACCCCTCCACTTT
TRBJ1-1 . TRBV7-3 . CASSEQPNTEAFF TGTGCCAGCAGCGAACAACCGAACACTGAAGCTTTCTTT
TRBJ1-1 . TRBV30 . CAWSVVGQMAFF TGTGCCTGGAGTGTAGTTGGACAGATGGCTTTCTTT
TRBJ1-2 . TRBV6-5 TRBD1 CASSPDPRGDYGYTF TGTGCCAGCAGTCCCGATCCCAGGGGGGACTATGGCTACACCTTC
TRBJ2-1 . TRBV5-1 . CASSFQPGAYNEQFF TGCGCCAGCAGCTTCCAGCCGGGAGCCTACAATGAGCAGTTCTTC
TRBJ1-3 . TRBV7-9 TRBD1 CASSRGQGAGNTIYF TGTGCCAGCAGCCGCGGACAGGGGGCTGGAAACACCATATATTTT
TRBJ2-1 . TRBV9 TRBD2 CASSVGIKAGGQGNEQFF TGTGCCAGCAGCGTAGGGATTAAAGCGGGAGGGCAAGGGAATGAGCAGTTCTTC
TRBJ1-6 . TRBV7-2 . CASSLNSANSPLHF TGTGCCAGCAGCTTAAACAGTGCTAATTCACCCCTCCACTTT
TRBJ2-3 . TRBV7-9 . CASSDTRPGDTQYF TGTGCCAGCAGCGATACCCGCCCCGGAGATACGCAGTATTTT
TRBJ1-6 few TRBV5-1 TRBD1 CASSARTGRNSPLHF TGCGCCAGCAGCGCCCGGACAGGGCGAAATTCACCCCTCCACTTT
TRBJ2-3 . TRBV7-9 TRBD2 CASSLSGRTDTQYF TGTGCCAGCAGCCTTAGCGGGAGAACAGATACGCAGTATTTT
TRBJ1-1 . TRBV7-9 . CASSLTGDTEAFF TGTGCCAGCAGCTTAACGGGAGACACTGAAGCTTTCTTT
TRBJ1-1 . TRBV10-2 . CATTIHGTSEAFF TGCGCCACCACCATACACGGGACAAGTGAAGCTTTCTTT
TRBJ2-3 . TRBV15 . CATSVGGSSTDTQYF TGTGCCACCAGCGTCGGGGGTTCTAGCACAGATACGCAGTATTTT
TRBJ1-2 . TRBV10-3 TRBD1 CAISNSADRAYGYTF TGTGCCATCAGCAACTCCGCGGACAGGGCCTATGGCTACACCTTC
TRBJ1-2 medium-sized TRBV27 . CASSLSSGYGYTF TGTGCCAGCAGTTTATCGAGTGGCTATGGCTACACCTTC